A single sample gave rise to the 23 T cell receptor beta chains below, sequenced in a study of T-cell reconstitution after alpha-beta-depleted transplantation in children. Unique molecular identifiers were incorporated into the prepared TCRbeta library. TCRdb used MiXCR to reprocess the PCR reads, holding one entry per CDR3 protein. The sample yields 500,000 to 750,000 distinct CDR3 sequences, roughly 30% seen once. The sequenced sample was PBMCs, obtained before TCRalphabeta/CD19-depleted stem cell transplant. The receptors were sampled from a boy under two years old with Wiskott-Aldrich syndrome, due to receive a stem cell transplant.

V gene TRBV2 combines with J gene TRBJ2-3; D is uncertain. Trimming removed 5 bases at V and 2 bases at J, with 5 bases between. The CDR3 length is 12 residues. CDR1 and CDR2 from the germline V gene are SNHLY and FYNNEI. CDR3 sequence: CASSYYTDTQYF. In DNA, the CDR3 is TGTGCCAGCAGTTACTACACAGATACGCAGTATTTT.

The chain uses TRBV5-1 and TRBJ2-1; D perhaps matches TRBD2 (5 bases). CDR1 is SGHRS and CDR2 is YFSETQ in the germline V gene. The CDR3 is 12 residues long. V was cut by 3 bases and J by 9 bases, with 10 bases left in between. The CDR3 sequence: CASSSPSIEQFF. CDR3 nucleotides: TGCGCCAGCAGCTCCCCTAGCATTGAGCAGTTCTTC.

This clonotype was detected a few times. The V call is TRBV29-1, the J call TRBJ2-5; D could derive from TRBD1 or TRBD2 (6 bases each). Trimming shortened V by 7 bases and J by 4 bases, and 19 bases separated the two germline ends. This CDR3 has 14 residues. Germline V gene data show CDR1 as SQVTM and CDR2 as ANQGSEA. The CDR3 here is CSANRLGGSETQYF. The CDR3 DNA is TGCAGCGCCAATCGACTAGGGGGTTCAGAGACCCAGTACTTC.

The V gene is TRBV7-9, the J gene TRBJ2-7, with D possibly matching TRBD1 (5 bases). Trimming removed 1 base at V and 3 bases at J, with 13 bases between. Germline CDR1 and CDR2: SEHNR and FQNEAQ (reference sequence). The length of the CDR3 is 15 residues. The CDR3, as DNA: TGTGCCAGCAGCTTAGGCGGCCAGGGCTTCTACGAGCAGTACTTC. This encodes CASSLGGQGFYEQYF.

The sample holds a few counts of this clonotype. The chain has TRBV20-1 and TRBJ2-2; no clear D. Trimming stripped 3 bases from V and 6 bases from J, with 5 bases between. CDR1 is DFQATT, CDR2 SNEGSKA, per germline (reference sequence). This CDR3 comprises 11 residues. CDR3 DNA: TGCAGTGCTAGGGGCTCCGGGGAGCTGTTTTTT. This sequence encodes CSARGSGELFF.

The chain uses TRBV5-1 and TRBJ2-1, with 9 bases aligning to TRBD2. CDR3 length: 15 amino acids. The V gene's germline CDR1 is SGHRS and CDR2 YFSETQ. Unmatched junction bases numbered 8, after V lost 3 bases and J lost 7 bases. The chain's CDR3 is CASSSPSGMKNEQFF. CDR3 sequence (DNA): TGCGCCAGCAGCTCACCTAGCGGGATGAAGAATGAGCAGTTCTTC.

This clonotype was seen a few times. The chain joins TRBV20-1 to TRBJ2-3, with D perhaps matching TRBD1 (5 bases). V was pared by 1 base and J by 2 bases, with 7 bases between. The CDR3 has 13 amino acids. Germline CDR1 reads DFQATT; CDR2 reads SNEGSKA (reference sequence). CDR3 amino acids: CSARGGFTDTQYF. The DNA for the CDR3 is TGCAGTGCTAGAGGGGGCTTCACAGATACGCAGTATTTT.

The rearrangement joins TRBV5-1 to TRBJ2-5; TRBD2 matches at 8 bases. The CDR3 is made up of 15 amino acids. Losses at the gene ends were 0 bases for V and 3 bases for J; bases not matched to a gene: 4. Germline CDR1 SGHRS, CDR2 YFSETQ. CDR3 protein: CASSLVLADKETQYF. The CDR3 nucleotides are TGCGCCAGCAGCTTGGTACTAGCGGATAAAGAGACCCAGTACTTC.

This clonotype was seen a handful of times. At one end, the junction sequence differs from germline, possibly due to a read error. The V gene is TRBV5-1, the J gene TRBJ1-2, with 9 nucleotides matching TRBD1. Germline V gene sequence: CDR1 SGHRS, CDR2 YFSETQ. This CDR3 region has 14 residues. CDR3 in amino acids: CASSADRGNYGYTF. CDR3 DNA: TGTGCCAGCAGTGCCGACAGGGGGAACTATGGCTACACCTTC.

CDR3 sequence (DNA): TGTGCCAGCAGCTTAGTTGCTACTAGCGGGCGCGGGGAGCTGTTTTTT. Translating gives CASSLVATSGRGELFF. The J gene is TRBJ2-2, the V gene TRBV11-2; 9 bases agree with TRBD2. Per germline, CDR1 SGHAT and CDR2 FQNNGV. The CDR3 sequence is 16 residues long. With 1 base clipped from V and 7 bases from J, the junction kept 7 bases outside the gene matches. The whole variable domain, filled in from reference TRBV11-2 and TRBJ2-2, reads EAGVAQSPRYKIIEKRQSVAFWCNPISGHATLYWYQQILGQGPKLLIQFQNNGVVDDSQLPKDRFSAERLKGVDSTLKIQPAKLEDSAVYLCASSLVATSGRGELFFGEGSRLTVL.

This CDR3 is CASSSEEGYNTGELFF. CDR3 DNA: TGTGCCAGCAGTTCAGAGGAAGGATACAACACCGGGGAGCTGTTTTTT. This chain connects TRBV7-8 to TRBJ2-2; D is unclear. This CDR3 is 16 amino acids long. The ends were cut back, 6 bases at V and 2 bases at J, with 16 bases in the middle. Germline lookup yields CDR1 SGHVS and CDR2 FQNEAQ.

This clonotype was counted between two and nine times. This sequence joins TRBV10-3 and TRBJ2-3, with D perhaps TRBD1 (5 bases). The CDR3 has 13 amino acids. The germline CDR1 and CDR2 sequences are ENHRY and SYGVKD. The V gene lost 10 bases and the J gene lost 0 bases, with 11 bases spanning the gap. CDR3 DNA sequence: TGTGCCACTCTTAGGGGAAGCACAGATACGCAGTATTTT. Protein sequence: CATLRGSTDTQYF.

In its sample, this clonotype was seen a few times. V gene TRBV28 combines with J gene TRBJ2-1; 13 nucleotides line up with TRBD2. The germline V gene has CDR1 MDHEN and CDR2 SYDVKM. The J segment lost 6 bases and the V segment lost 4 bases, leaving 9 bases of the junction unmatched. The CDR3 loop spans 17 amino acids. CDR3: CASSSNQGLAGSNEQFF. The CDR3 bases are TGTGCCAGCAGTTCGAATCAGGGACTAGCGGGAAGCAATGAGCAGTTCTTC.

This clonotype was seen a handful of times. J is TRBJ2-2 and V is TRBV12-3 or TRBV12-4, with D perhaps being TRBD1 or TRBD2 (5 bases each). V was trimmed by 7 bases and J by 8 bases, leaving 17 bases between them. This CDR3 is built from 14 residues. CDR3 nucleotides: TGTGCCAGCAAAAAGGACATGGAGGAAGGGGAGCTGTTTTTT. Its protein product is CASKKDMEEGELFF.

The rearrangement joins TRBV11-1 to TRBJ2-1, with 7 bases that match TRBD1. CDR3 length: 13 amino acids. V was pared by 4 bases and J by 8 bases, with 5 bases of the junction left unmatched. The germline CDR1 and CDR2 sequences are SGHAT and FQDESV (reference sequence). CDR3 bases: TGTGCCAGCAGCTGGCTAGGGGGCGATGAGCAGTTCTTC. The encoded protein is CASSWLGGDEQFF.

This clonotype was found a few times. The V gene is TRBV7-6, the J gene TRBJ2-2; D is possibly TRBD2 (6 bases). V was clipped by 1 base and J by 5 bases, with 14 bases between them. The CDR3 has 16 residues. The germline V gene encodes CDR1 SGHVS and CDR2 FNYEAQ. CDR3 residues: CASSLVAAGGTGELFF. The CDR3 DNA sequence: TGTGCCAGCAGCTTAGTAGCAGCGGGCGGGACCGGGGAGCTGTTTTTT. Supplemented by reference TRBV7-6 and TRBJ2-2, the full variable domain reads GAGVSQSPRYKVTKRGQDVALRCDPISGHVSLYWYRQALGQGPEFLTYFNYEAQQDKSGLPNDRFSAERPEGSISTLTIQRTEQRDSAMYRCASSLVAAGGTGELFFGEGSRLTVL.

The sample holds a few counts of this clonotype. V gene TRBV12-3 or TRBV12-4 combines with J gene TRBJ2-7, with TRBD2 identical over 10 bases. The CDR3 consists of 15 residues. V lost 5 bases, J lost 4 bases, and 8 bases stayed unmatched. DNA for the CDR3: TGTGCCAGCAGTCCCAAGGGGACTAGCGCATACGAGCAGTACTTC. This translates into CASSPKGTSAYEQYF.

The rearrangement uses TRBV4-1 and TRBJ2-5; D call uncertain. The germline V and J ends were trimmed by 1 base and 3 bases, with 6 bases remaining between them. Looked up from germline, CDR1 is MGHRA and CDR2 is YSYEKL. This CDR3 spans 13 amino acids. As DNA, the CDR3 is TGCGCCAGCAGCCAAGTTGTCAAAGAGACCCAGTACTTC. This encodes CASSQVVKETQYF.

This clonotype was detected a few times. The V call is TRBV5-1, the J call TRBJ2-2; the D gene is possibly TRBD2 (5 bases). V dropped 2 bases and J dropped 5 bases, with 13 bases sitting between them. Germline loops: CDR1 SGHRS, CDR2 YFSETQ. The CDR3 has 15 amino acids. The CDR3, as DNA: TGCGCCAGCAGCTTCGGATTAGCGATGACCGGGGAGCTGTTTTTT. Its protein product is CASSFGLAMTGELFF.

The table lists this clonotype with a few counts. This sequence joins TRBV24-1 and TRBJ2-1, with TRBD2 matching over 8 bases. CDR1 and CDR2 from the germline V gene are KGHDR and SFDVKD. J gave up 1 base and V 3 bases, and 4 bases lay outside the gene matches. The CDR3 has 16 residues. The CDR3 is CATSDPAGESYNEQFF. The CDR3 nucleotides read TGTGCCACCAGTGATCCAGCGGGAGAATCCTACAATGAGCAGTTCTTC.

The table lists this clonotype with a few counts. The gene calls are TRBV5-1 and TRBJ2-5; maybe TRBD2 (5 bases). V lost 4 bases and J 4 bases, leaving 17 bases between the germline ends. The CDR3 contains 15 residues. Per germline, CDR1 SGHRS and CDR2 YFSETQ. The CDR3 region has the DNA TGCGCCAGCAGCCCACGAGGAGGCAACAGAGAGACCCAGTACTTC. Protein sequence: CASSPRGGNRETQYF. Variable domain in full (rest from reference TRBV5-1 and TRBJ2-5): KAGVTQTPRYLIKTRGQQVTLSCSPISGHRSVSWYQQTPGQGLQFLFEYFSETQRNKGNFPGRFSGRQFSNSRSEMNVSTLELGDSALYLCASSPRGGNRETQYFGPGTRLLVL.

The chain joins TRBV7-3 to TRBJ1-5, with TRBD1 matching over 7 bases. Germline CDR1 and CDR2: SGHTA and FQGTGA. The CDR3 sequence is 13 residues long. The J segment lost 7 bases and the V segment lost 5 bases, leaving 5 bases of the junction unmatched. CDR3 DNA: TGTGCCAGCAGCGAAGGGGGCGGGCAGCCCCAGCATTTT. This translates into CASSEGGGQPQHF.

The rearrangement links TRBV27 to TRBJ1-2; 7 bases are shared with TRBD1. The V segment lost 6 bases and the J segment 6 bases; nucleotides outside the gene matches: 7. The CDR3 loop spans 13 amino acids. In germline, CDR1 is MNHEY, CDR2 SMNVEV (reference sequence). The CDR3 DNA reads TGTGCCAGCAGACCAGACAGGGAGAATGGCTACACCTTC. This encodes CASRPDRENGYTF.